By proportion, the clone carrying this T cell receptor (beta chain) is medium-sized (0.01 to 0.1%). The sample's treatment: randomized to nivolumab then ipilimumab (arm A) or the reverse (arm B). This CDR3 contains 17 residues. The V segment lost 4 bases and the J segment 1 base; nucleotides outside the gene matches: 6. Germline V gene lookup returns CDR1 SGHNT and CDR2 YENEEA. This entry is derived from a study of sequential checkpoint blockade in melanoma. Study summary: Approximately 20 patients had tumor biopsies before treatment and at week 13.

Here immunoSEQ multiplex PCR was the method, and the copy in TCRdb shows in-frame clones only, minus some. The sample has around 6,000 clones, less than 20% seen once; the top ten hold around 15%. The source is a human donor with melanoma. This specimen consisted of tumor tissue (inferred from file names), obtained from a patient given nivolumab and ipilimumab in sequence. The rearrangement joins TRBV11-3 to TRBJ2-3; 12 nucleotides line up with TRBD2. The chain's CDR3 is CASSSTSGGTGTDTQYF. Here the CDR3 DNA reads TGTGCCAGCAGCTCAACTAGCGGGGGGACCGGCACAGATACGCAGTATTTT.